The present T cell receptor beta chain was sequenced within a study of metastatic and nonmetastatic thyroid tumors. Study context: Across blood and tumor or nodule tissue, repertoires from malignant and benign thyroid patients were compared with one another. Findings and caveats of the study: Reports indicated that malignant thyroid tumors showed significantly higher TCR beta diversity than benign nodules did, in blood and tumor.

Study processing details: A classifier for distant metastasis in papillary thyroid cancer was constructed using CDR3 differences observed across clinicopathological groups. TCRdb re-clonotyped the PCR reads via MiXCR. The V and J calls, along with clone size, are taken from TCRdb and not from the paper's own processing. The sample consists of around 46,000 clones, around 20% of them appearing once. This clone was counted many times. Antigen: not known. Not a single patient had been given any form of treatment at any point before undergoing thyroid surgery. The germline gives CDR1 WNHNN, CDR2 SYGVQD (reference sequence). Trimming removed 6 bases from V and 9 bases from J; junction bases left unmatched: 6. The CDR3 extends over 13 amino acids.

Sample: blood. V is TRBV10-1 and J is TRBJ2-1, with 9 bases that match TRBD1. The clonotype comes from a male donor with papillary thyroid cancer or a benign thyroid nodule (not recorded which). Some clones in this sample may be carry-over from other donors' samples. CDR3 sequence (DNA): TGCGCCAGCAGCCGGGACAGGGCGGGTGAGCAGTTCTTC. This codes for CASSRDRAGEQFF.